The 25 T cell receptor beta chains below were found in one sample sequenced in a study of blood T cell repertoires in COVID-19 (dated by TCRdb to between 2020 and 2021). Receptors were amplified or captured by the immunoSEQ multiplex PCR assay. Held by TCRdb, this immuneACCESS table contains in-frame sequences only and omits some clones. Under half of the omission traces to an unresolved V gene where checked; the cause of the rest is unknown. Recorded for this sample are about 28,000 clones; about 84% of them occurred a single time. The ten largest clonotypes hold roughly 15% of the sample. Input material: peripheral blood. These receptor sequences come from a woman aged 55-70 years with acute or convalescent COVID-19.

The CDR3 DNA sequence: TGTGCCAGCAAGGGGGAATTGTACAATGAGCAGTTCTTC. The encoded protein is CASKGELYNEQFF. The chain employs TRBV2 and TRBJ2-1; D perhaps matches TRBD1 (6 bases). Germline-derived CDR1 and CDR2 are SNHLY and FYNNEI. The CDR3 runs to 13 residues. The V end lost 7 bases, the J end lost 4 bases, and 11 bases lay between the germline ends. Filled out from reference TRBV2 and TRBJ2-1, the complete variable domain reads EPEVTQTPSHQVTQMGQEVILRCVPISNHLYFYWYRQILGQKVEFLVSFYNNEISEKSEIFDDQFSVERPDGSNFTLKIRSTKLEDSAMYFCASKGELYNEQFFGPGTRLTVL.

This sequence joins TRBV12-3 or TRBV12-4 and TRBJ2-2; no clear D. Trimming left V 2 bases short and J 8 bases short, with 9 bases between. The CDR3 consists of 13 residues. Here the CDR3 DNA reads TGTGCCAGCAGTTTACTACCGAGAGGGGAGCTGTTTTTT. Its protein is CASSLLPRGELFF.

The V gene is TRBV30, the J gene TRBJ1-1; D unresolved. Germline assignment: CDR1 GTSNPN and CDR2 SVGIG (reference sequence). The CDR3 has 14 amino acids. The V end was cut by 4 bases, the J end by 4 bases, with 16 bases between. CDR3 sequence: CAWTQPPRGTEAFF. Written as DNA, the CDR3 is TGTGCCTGGACCCAACCCCCCCGAGGCACTGAAGCTTTCTTT. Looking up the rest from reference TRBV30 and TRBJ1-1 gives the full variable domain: SQTIHQWPATLVQPVGSPLSLECTVEGTSNPNLYWYRQAAGRGLQLLFYSVGIGQISSEVPQNLSASRPQDRQFILSSKKLLLSDSGFYLCAWTQPPRGTEAFFGQGTRLTVV.

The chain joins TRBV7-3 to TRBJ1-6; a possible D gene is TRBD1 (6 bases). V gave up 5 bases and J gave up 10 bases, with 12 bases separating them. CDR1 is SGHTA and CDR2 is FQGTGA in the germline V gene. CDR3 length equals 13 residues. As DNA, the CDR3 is TGTGCCAGCAGCACCATCACAGGGTCACCCCTCCACTTT. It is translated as CASSTITGSPLHF.

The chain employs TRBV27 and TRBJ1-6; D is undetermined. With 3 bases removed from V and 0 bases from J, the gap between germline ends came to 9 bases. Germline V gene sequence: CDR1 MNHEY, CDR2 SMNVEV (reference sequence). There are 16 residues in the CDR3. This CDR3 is CASSFMGSSYNSPLHF. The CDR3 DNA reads TGTGCCAGCAGTTTCATGGGGAGCTCCTATAATTCACCCCTCCACTTT.

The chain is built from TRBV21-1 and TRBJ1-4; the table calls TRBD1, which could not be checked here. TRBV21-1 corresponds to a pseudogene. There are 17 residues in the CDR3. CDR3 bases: TGTGCCAGCAGTGGGGGCGCCCCAAGAGAAAGGGATGAAAAACTGTTTTTT. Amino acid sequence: CASSGGAPRERDEKLFF.

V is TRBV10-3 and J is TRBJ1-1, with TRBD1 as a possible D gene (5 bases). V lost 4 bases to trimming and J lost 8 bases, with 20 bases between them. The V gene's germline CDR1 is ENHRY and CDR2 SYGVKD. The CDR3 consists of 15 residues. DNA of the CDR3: TGTGCCATCAGTGTTGGCCCTTTAGACAGCGCCGAAGCTTTCTTT. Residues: CAISVGPLDSAEAFF.

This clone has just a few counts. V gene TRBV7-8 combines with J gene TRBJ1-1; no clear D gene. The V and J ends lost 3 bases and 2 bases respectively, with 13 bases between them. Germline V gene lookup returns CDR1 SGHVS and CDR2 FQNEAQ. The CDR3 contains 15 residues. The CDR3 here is CASSLRQLINTEAFF. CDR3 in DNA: TGTGCCAGCAGCTTGCGGCAACTAATAAACACTGAAGCTTTCTTT.

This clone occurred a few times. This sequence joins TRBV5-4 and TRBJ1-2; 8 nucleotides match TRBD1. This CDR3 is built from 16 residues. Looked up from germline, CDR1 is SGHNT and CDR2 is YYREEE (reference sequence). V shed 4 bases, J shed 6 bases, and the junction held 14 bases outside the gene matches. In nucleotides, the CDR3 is TGTGCCAGCAGCCCCGGGGCCCAGGGGGCCGTGGATGGCTACACCTTC. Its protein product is CASSPGAQGAVDGYTF.

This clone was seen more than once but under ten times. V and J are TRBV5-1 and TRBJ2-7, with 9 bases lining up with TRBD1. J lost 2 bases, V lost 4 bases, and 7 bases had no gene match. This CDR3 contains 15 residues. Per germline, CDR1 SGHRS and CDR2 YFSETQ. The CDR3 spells CASSPRQGGTYEQYF. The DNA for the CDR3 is TGCGCCAGCAGCCCGCGACAGGGGGGGACCTACGAGCAGTACTTC.

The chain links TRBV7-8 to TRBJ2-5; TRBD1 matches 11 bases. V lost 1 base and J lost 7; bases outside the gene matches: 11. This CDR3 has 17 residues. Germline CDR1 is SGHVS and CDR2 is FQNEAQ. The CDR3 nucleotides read TGTGCCAGCAGCTTAGTAGTTGGGGACAGGGGGTACGGGACCCAGTACTTC. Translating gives CASSLVVGDRGYGTQYF. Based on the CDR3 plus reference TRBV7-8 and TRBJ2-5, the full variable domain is GAGVSQSPRYKVAKRGQDVALRCDPISGHVSLFWYQQALGQGPEFLTYFQNEAQLDKSGLPSDRFFAERPEGSVSTLKIQRTQQEDSAVYLCASSLVVGDRGYGTQYFGPGTRLLVL.

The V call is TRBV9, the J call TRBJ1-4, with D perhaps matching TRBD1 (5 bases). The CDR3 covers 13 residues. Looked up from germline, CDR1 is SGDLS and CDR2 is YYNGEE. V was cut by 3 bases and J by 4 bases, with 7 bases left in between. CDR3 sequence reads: CASSARVNEKLFF. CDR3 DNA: TGTGCCAGCAGCGCCAGGGTTAATGAAAAACTGTTTTTT.

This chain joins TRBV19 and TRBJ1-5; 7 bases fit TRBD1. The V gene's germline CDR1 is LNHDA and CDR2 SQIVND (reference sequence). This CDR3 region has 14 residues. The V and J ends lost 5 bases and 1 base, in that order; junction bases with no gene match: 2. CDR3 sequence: CASSLDRSNQPQHF. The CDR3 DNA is TGTGCCAGTAGTTTGGACAGGAGCAATCAGCCCCAGCATTTT.

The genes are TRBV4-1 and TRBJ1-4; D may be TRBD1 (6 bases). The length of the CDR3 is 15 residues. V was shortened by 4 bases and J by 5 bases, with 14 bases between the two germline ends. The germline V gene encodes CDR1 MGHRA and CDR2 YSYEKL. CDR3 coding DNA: TGCGCCAGCAGCCGCCTCCAGGGGCGAAATGAAAAACTGTTTTTT. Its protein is CASSRLQGRNEKLFF.

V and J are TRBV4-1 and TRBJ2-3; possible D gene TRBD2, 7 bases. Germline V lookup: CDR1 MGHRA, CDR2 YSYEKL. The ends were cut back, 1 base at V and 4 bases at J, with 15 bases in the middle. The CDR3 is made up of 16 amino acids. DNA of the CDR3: TGCGCCAGCAGCCAAGGAGGGGGGGCCGTCGCAGATACGCAGTATTTT. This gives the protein CASSQGGGAVADTQYF.

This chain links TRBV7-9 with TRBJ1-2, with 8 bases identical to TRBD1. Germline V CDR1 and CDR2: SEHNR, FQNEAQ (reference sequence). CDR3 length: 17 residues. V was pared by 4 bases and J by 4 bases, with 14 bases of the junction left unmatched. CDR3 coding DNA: TGTGCCAGCAGCTCCTCACTTACAGGGGGGGGTTTCTATGGCTACACCTTC. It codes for CASSSSLTGGGFYGYTF.

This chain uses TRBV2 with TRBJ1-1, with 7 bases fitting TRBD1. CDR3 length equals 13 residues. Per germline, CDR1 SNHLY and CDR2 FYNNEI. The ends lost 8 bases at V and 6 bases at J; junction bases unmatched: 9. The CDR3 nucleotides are TGTGCCAGCCAATCAGGGGGTATCCCTGAAGCTTTCTTT. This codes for CASQSGGIPEAFF.

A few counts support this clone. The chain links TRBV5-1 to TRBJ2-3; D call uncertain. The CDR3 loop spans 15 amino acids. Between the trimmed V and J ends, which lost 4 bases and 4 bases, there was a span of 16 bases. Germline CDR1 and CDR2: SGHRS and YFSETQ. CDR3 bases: TGCGCCAGCAGCATGACTCTTTCATGGGCAGATACGCAGTATTTT. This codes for CASSMTLSWADTQYF.

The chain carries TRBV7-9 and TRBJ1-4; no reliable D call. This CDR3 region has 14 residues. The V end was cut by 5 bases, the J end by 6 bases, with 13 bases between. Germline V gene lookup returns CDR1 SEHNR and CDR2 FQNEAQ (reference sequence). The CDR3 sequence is CASSPEGRHEKLFF. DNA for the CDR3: TGTGCCAGCAGCCCAGAGGGCAGACATGAAAAACTGTTTTTT.

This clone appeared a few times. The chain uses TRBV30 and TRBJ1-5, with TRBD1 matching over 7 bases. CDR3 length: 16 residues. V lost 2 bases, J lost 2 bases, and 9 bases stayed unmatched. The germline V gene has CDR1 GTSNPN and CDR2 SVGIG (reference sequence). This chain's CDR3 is CAWSPTGRKGNQPQHF. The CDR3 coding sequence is TGTGCCTGGAGTCCGACAGGGAGAAAAGGCAATCAGCCCCAGCATTTT.

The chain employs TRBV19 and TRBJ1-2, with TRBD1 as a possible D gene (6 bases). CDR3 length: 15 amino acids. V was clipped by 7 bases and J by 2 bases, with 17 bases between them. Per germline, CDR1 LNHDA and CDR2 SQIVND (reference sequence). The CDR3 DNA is TGTGCCAGTACGATCGGGGGGGCTGGGAACTATGGCTACACCTTC. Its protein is CASTIGGAGNYGYTF.

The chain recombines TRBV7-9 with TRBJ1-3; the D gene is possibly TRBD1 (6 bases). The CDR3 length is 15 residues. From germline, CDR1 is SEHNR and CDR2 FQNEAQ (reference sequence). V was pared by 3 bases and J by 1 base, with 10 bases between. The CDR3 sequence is CASSFAGQSGNTIYF. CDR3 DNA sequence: TGTGCCAGCAGCTTCGCCGGACAGTCTGGAAACACCATATATTTT.

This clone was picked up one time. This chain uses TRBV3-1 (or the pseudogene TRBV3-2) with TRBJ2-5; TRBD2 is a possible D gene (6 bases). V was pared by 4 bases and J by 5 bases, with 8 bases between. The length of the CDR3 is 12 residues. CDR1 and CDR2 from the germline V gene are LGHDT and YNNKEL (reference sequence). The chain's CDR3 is CASSPRGETQYF. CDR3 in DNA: TGTGCCAGCAGCCCTCGGGGGGAGACCCAGTACTTC.

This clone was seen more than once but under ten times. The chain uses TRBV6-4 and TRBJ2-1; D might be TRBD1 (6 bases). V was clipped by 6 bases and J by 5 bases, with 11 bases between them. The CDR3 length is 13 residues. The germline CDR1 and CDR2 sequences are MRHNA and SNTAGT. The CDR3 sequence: CASSTGSHNEQFF. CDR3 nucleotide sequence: TGTGCCAGCAGCACAGGGTCTCACAATGAGCAGTTCTTC.

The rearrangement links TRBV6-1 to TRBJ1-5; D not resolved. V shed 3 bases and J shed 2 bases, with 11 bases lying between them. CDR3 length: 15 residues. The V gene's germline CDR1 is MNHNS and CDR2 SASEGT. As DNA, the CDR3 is TGTGCCAGCAGTGACCAAATAGATGGCAATCAGCCCCAGCATTTT. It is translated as CASSDQIDGNQPQHF.